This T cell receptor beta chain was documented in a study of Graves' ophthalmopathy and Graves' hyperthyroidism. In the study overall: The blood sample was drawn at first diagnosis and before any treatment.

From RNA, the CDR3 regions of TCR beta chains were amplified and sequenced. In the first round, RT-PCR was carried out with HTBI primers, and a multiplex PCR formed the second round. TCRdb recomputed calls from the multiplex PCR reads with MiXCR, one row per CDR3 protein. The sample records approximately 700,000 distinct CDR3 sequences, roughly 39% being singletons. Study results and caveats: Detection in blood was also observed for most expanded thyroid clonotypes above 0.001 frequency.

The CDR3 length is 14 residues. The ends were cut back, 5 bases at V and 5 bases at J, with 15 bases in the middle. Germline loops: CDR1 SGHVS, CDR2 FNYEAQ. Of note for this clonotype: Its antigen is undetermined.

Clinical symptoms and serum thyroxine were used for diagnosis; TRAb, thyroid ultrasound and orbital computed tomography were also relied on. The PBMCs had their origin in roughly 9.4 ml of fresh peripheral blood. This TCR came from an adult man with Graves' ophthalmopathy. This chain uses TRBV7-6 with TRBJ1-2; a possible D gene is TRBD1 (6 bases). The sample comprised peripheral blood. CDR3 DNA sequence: TGTGCCAGCAGCCCGGACAGCTACCCTTATGGCTACACCTTC. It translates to CASSPDSYPYGYTF. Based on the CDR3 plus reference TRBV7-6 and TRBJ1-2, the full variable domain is GAGVSQSPRYKVTKRGQDVALRCDPISGHVSLYWYRQALGQGPEFLTYFNYEAQQDKSGLPNDRFSAERPEGSISTLTIQRTEQRDSAMYRCASSPDSYPYGYTFGSGTRLTVV.